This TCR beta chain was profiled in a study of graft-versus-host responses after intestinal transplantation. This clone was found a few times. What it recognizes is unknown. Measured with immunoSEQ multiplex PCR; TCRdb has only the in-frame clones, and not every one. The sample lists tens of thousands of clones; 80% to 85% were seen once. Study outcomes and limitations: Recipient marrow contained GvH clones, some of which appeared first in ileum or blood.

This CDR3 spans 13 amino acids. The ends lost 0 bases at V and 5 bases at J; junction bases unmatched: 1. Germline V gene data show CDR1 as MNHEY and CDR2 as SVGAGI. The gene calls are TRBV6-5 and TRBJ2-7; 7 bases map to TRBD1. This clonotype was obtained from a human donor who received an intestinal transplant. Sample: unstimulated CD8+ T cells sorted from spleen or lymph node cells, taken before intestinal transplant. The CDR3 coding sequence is TGTGCCAGCAGTTACTCGACAGGGCACGAGCAGTACTTC. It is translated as CASSYSTGHEQYF.